The 29 T cell receptor beta chains in this list originate from one sample, sequenced in a study of T-cell reconstitution after alpha-beta-depleted transplantation in children. As it was prepared, the TCRbeta library received unique molecular identifiers. TCRdb passed the PCR reads through MiXCR, listing each CDR3 protein once. The sample holds almost 250,000 distinct CDR3 sequences, under 30% seen once. Sequencing was performed on PBMCs, taken before TCRalphabeta/CD19-depleted stem cell transplant. The origin of the receptors is a girl aged 2-15 years with Fanconi anemia, due to receive a stem cell transplant.

This clonotype appeared many times. This chain joins TRBV20-1 and TRBJ2-7; D perhaps matches TRBD2 (6 bases). V was shortened by 3 bases and J by 0 bases, with 9 bases between the two germline ends. The CDR3 length is 13 residues. Looked up from germline, CDR1 is DFQATT and CDR2 is SNEGSKA (reference sequence). The CDR3 sequence: CSARAGSSYEQYF. CDR3 bases: TGCAGTGCTAGGGCGGGGAGCTCCTACGAGCAGTACTTC.

For this clonotype: A read error may account for a junction end that differs from germline. This chain links TRBV5-1 with TRBJ2-2; either TRBD1 or TRBD2 may fit D (5 bases each). This CDR3 has 16 amino acids. Germline V CDR1 and CDR2: SGHRS, YFSETQ. As DNA, the CDR3 is TGCGCCAGCAGCTTGTACGGGACCAAAAACACCGGGGAGCTGGTTTTT. Its protein is CASSLYGTKNTGELVF.

The chain is built from TRBV12-3 or TRBV12-4 and TRBJ2-1; 8 nucleotides agree with TRBD1. With V trimmed by 2 bases and J by 8 bases, 11 bases remained unmatched. This CDR3 has 16 amino acids. CDR3 loop: CASSLFFGQGKDEQFF. The CDR3 DNA reads as TGTGCCAGCAGTTTATTCTTCGGACAGGGTAAGGATGAGCAGTTCTTC.

Of note for this clonotype: One end of the junction does not line up with germline, which may come from a read error. V is TRBV20-1 and J is TRBJ2-1, with TRBD2 identical over 13 bases. The CDR3 covers 17 residues. Per the germline V gene, CDR1 is DFQATT and CDR2 is SNEGSKA (reference sequence). The chain's CDR3 is CSARDLLTSGRVDEQFF. CDR3 in DNA: TGCAGTGCTAGAGATCTCCTTACTAGCGGGAGGGTTGATGAACAGTTCTTC.

The chain recombines TRBV6-6 with TRBJ2-2; unclear D gene. Trimming stripped 11 bases from V and 6 bases from J, with 10 bases between. Germline CDR1 MNHNY, CDR2 SVGAGI (reference sequence). This CDR3 has 11 amino acids. In DNA, the CDR3 is TGTGCCGCCAGTAAGGCCGGGGAGCTGTTTTTT. Amino acid sequence: CAASKAGELFF.

The sample holds many counts of this clonotype. The chain couples TRBV5-1 to TRBJ2-1, with 10 bases identical to TRBD2. CDR1 and CDR2 from the germline V gene are SGHRS and YFSETQ. This CDR3 comprises 16 residues. Trimming removed 4 bases from V and 6 bases from J; junction bases left unmatched: 10. The CDR3 is CASSQLLAGVGNEQFF. The CDR3 nucleotides read TGCGCCAGCAGCCAACTTCTAGCGGGAGTGGGCAATGAGCAGTTCTTC.

CDR3 coding DNA: TGTGCCAGCAGTTTACTTGGCGGGAGTACCTACGAGCAGTACTTC. This translates into CASSLLGGSTYEQYF. J is TRBJ2-7 and V is TRBV27; TRBD2 matches at 7 bases. Germline assignment: CDR1 MNHEY and CDR2 SMNVEV (reference sequence). V trimming: 2 bases; J trimming: 2 bases; junction bases outside the gene matches: 6. CDR3 size: 15 residues.

The CDR3 DNA reads TGCAGCGTGCGGGCAGGGAACACCGGGGAGCTGTTTTTT. It translates to CSVRAGNTGELFF. V and J are TRBV29-1 and TRBJ2-2; TRBD2 might be the D (5 bases). Between the trimmed V and J ends, which lost 6 bases and 1 base, there was a span of 9 bases. Looked up from germline, CDR1 is SQVTM and CDR2 is ANQGSEA. There are 13 residues in the CDR3.

The chain has TRBV6-1 and TRBJ2-5; D gene unclear. The CDR3 covers 11 residues. Germline CDR1 and CDR2: MNHNS and SASEGT. The V and J ends lost 7 bases and 4 bases respectively, with 7 bases between them. CDR3 sequence: CASTPLETQYF. In DNA form, the CDR3 reads TGTGCCAGCACCCCGCTAGAGACCCAGTACTTC.

CDR3 nucleotide sequence: TGTGCCAGCAGCAAAGTGGGGATTCAGGGAGTTCAAGCAGATACGCAGTATTTT. Amino acids: CASSKVGIQGVQADTQYF. The chain joins TRBV9 to TRBJ2-3; D may correspond to TRBD1 or TRBD2 (5 bases each). V lost 4 bases to trimming and J lost 4 bases, with 25 bases between them. The CDR3 loop spans 18 amino acids. Germline V gene sequence: CDR1 SGDLS, CDR2 YYNGEE.

The chain is built from TRBV12-3 or TRBV12-4 and TRBJ2-1; D is unresolved. The V end lost 7 bases, the J end lost 7 bases, and 5 bases lay between the germline ends. There are 10 residues in the CDR3. The CDR3 region is CASNSNEQFF. The CDR3 coding sequence is TGTGCCAGCAATAGTAATGAGCAGTTCTTC.

This clonotype occurred a few times. The rearrangement joins TRBV7-9 to TRBJ2-7, with 9 bases matching TRBD1. The CDR3 totals 16 residues. V was clipped by 5 bases and J by 3 bases; unmatched bases: 11. Per germline, CDR1 SEHNR and CDR2 FQNEAQ (reference sequence). The CDR3 here is CASSALQGAPIYEQYF. The CDR3 DNA follows: TGTGCCAGCAGCGCATTACAGGGGGCACCCATCTACGAGCAGTACTTC.

J is TRBJ2-7 and V is TRBV29-1; 10 positions match TRBD2. In germline, CDR1 is SQVTM, CDR2 ANQGSEA. The J segment lost 7 bases and the V segment lost 4 bases, leaving 13 bases of the junction unmatched. The CDR3 is 15 residues long. CDR3 loop: CSVVLGTSVRGEQYF. The CDR3 DNA is TGCAGCGTTGTCCTTGGGACTAGCGTGAGGGGAGAGCAGTACTTC.

The rearrangement joins TRBV29-1 to TRBJ2-3, with 9 bases fitting TRBD1. CDR1 and CDR2 from the germline V gene are SQVTM and ANQGSEA. The V gene end was trimmed by 6 bases and the J gene end by 6 bases; junction bases not matched to a gene: 7. CDR3 length: 13 residues. DNA of the CDR3: TGCAGCGTGCAACAGGGGGCGGGCGATACGCAGTATTTT. Its protein is CSVQQGAGDTQYF.

The chain employs TRBV7-2 and TRBJ2-7; D remains unclear. The CDR3 sequence is 14 residues long. The germline gives CDR1 SGHTA, CDR2 FQGNSA. Trimming cost V 1 base and J 5 bases, with 12 bases left between them. CDR3 bases: TGTGCCAGCAGCTTAGGATGGGTCGTAGACGAGCAGTACTTC. It is translated as CASSLGWVVDEQYF.

The rearrangement joins TRBV9 to TRBJ2-1, with 7 bases aligning to TRBD1. This CDR3 spans 16 amino acids. V was clipped by 0 bases and J by 4 bases; unmatched bases: 7. Germline-derived CDR1 and CDR2 are SGDLS and YYNGEE. The CDR3, as DNA: TGTGCCAGCAGCGTAGCGGACAGGACCATTTACAATGAGCAGTTCTTC. Amino acid sequence: CASSVADRTIYNEQFF.

Comments on this clonotype: A much bigger clone sits one base away, suggesting this may be a read error. The chain links TRBV29-1 to TRBJ2-1; TRBD2 matches 8 bases. TRBJ2-5 matches the DNA end more closely, so the J call is doubtful. CDR1 and CDR2 (germline): SQVTM, ANQGSEA. The CDR3 length is 13 residues. The CDR3 spells CSVGLVGGETQYF. As DNA, the CDR3 is TGCAGCGTGGGACTAGTGGGAGGAGAGACCCAGTACTTC.

This clonotype was detected only a few times. The V gene is TRBV28, the J gene TRBJ1-2; 9 bases line up with TRBD1. The germline CDR1 and CDR2 sequences are MDHEN and SYDVKM. V was pared by 7 bases and J by 4 bases, with 7 bases of the junction left unmatched. This CDR3 is 14 amino acids long. In DNA form, the CDR3 reads TGTGCCAGCATCCGGGACAGGGTATCCTATGGCTACACCTTC. This codes for CASIRDRVSYGYTF.

This clonotype was seen at least ten times. V is TRBV27 and J is TRBJ2-7; weak D call: TRBD2 (6 bases). Germline V gives CDR1 MNHEY, CDR2 SMNVEV (reference sequence). This CDR3 region has 14 residues. The V gene lost 6 bases and the J gene lost 5 bases, with 17 bases spanning the gap. For the CDR3, the DNA is TGTGCCAGCAGCCAAGGGACTGTCGGCGACGAGCAGTACTTC. It codes for CASSQGTVGDEQYF.

This rearrangement joins TRBV5-1 to TRBJ2-7; D is perhaps TRBD1 (5 bases). V was clipped by 0 bases and J by 0 bases, with 13 bases between them. Germline CDR1 SGHRS, CDR2 YFSETQ. The CDR3 has 16 amino acids. DNA of the CDR3: TGCGCCAGCAGCTTGGCCATCCAGGGCGTCTCCTACGAGCAGTACTTC. Protein sequence: CASSLAIQGVSYEQYF.

This clonotype was counted ten times or more. The CDR3 DNA follows: TGCAGTGCTAGAGATCGAACAGGGGGCAGGGAGACCCAGTACTTC. This sequence encodes CSARDRTGGRETQYF. The chain is built from TRBV20-1 and TRBJ2-5; 9 nucleotides agree with TRBD1. With 0 bases clipped from V and 5 bases from J, the junction kept 7 bases outside the gene matches. The CDR3 runs 15 residues. Germline assignment: CDR1 DFQATT and CDR2 SNEGSKA (reference sequence).

The chain couples TRBV10-3 to TRBJ1-1, with D possibly TRBD1 on 5 matching bases. Germline V gene data show CDR1 as ENHRY and CDR2 as SYGVKD. This CDR3 region has 13 residues. Trimming left V 4 bases short and J 4 bases short, with 10 bases between. CDR3 in amino acids: CAISVGAATEAFF. The CDR3 bases are TGTGCCATCAGTGTAGGGGCGGCCACTGAAGCTTTCTTT.

This clonotype was observed many times. The V and J genes are TRBV7-2 and TRBJ1-6; no reliable D call. The CDR3 consists of 15 residues. Germline lookup yields CDR1 SGHTA and CDR2 FQGNSA. Between the trimmed V and J ends, which lost 2 bases and 7 bases, there was a span of 12 bases. CDR3 sequence (DNA): TGTGCCAGCAGCTTAATGCCCAGCCACAATTCACCCCTCCACTTT. As protein: CASSLMPSHNSPLHF.

The V gene is TRBV5-5, the J gene TRBJ2-7; 8 bases map to TRBD2. The germline V gene encodes CDR1 SGHKS and CDR2 YYEKEE (reference sequence). Trimming at V came to 4 bases and at J to 3 bases, leaving 3 bases not matched to a gene. The CDR3 loop spans 13 amino acids. CDR3 DNA sequence: TGTGCCAGCAGCCCCGGGGGGGTCTACGAGCAGTACTTC. Its protein is CASSPGGVYEQYF. The full variable domain, in which reference TRBV5-5 and TRBJ2-7 provide the parts outside the CDR3, is DAGVTQSPTHLIKTRGQQVTLRCSPISGHKSVSWYQQVLGQGPQFIFQYYEKEERGRGNFPDRFSARQFPNYSSELNVNALLLGDSALYLCASSPGGVYEQYFGPGTRLTVT.

The rearrangement uses TRBV18 and TRBJ2-1, with 7 bases fitting TRBD1. Germline V gene lookup returns CDR1 KGHSH and CDR2 LQKENI. This CDR3 is 15 amino acids long. Trimming took 2 bases from V and 11 from J; bases not matched to a gene: 12. CDR3 bases: TGTGCCAGCTCACCATTGGGACAGCAGGTCAGCCAGCAGTTCTTC. This encodes CASSPLGQQVSQQFF.

This chain uses TRBV28 with TRBJ2-1; D gene unclear. CDR1 is MDHEN and CDR2 is SYDVKM in the germline V gene. This CDR3 comprises 13 residues. The V gene lost 6 bases and the J gene lost 2 bases, with 8 bases spanning the gap. The CDR3 loop is CASSAFPYNEQFF. The CDR3 bases are TGTGCCAGCAGCGCGTTCCCCTACAATGAGCAGTTCTTC.

This clonotype was counted only a few times. This chain links TRBV7-9 with TRBJ2-2, with 10 bases matching TRBD2. V was pared by 5 bases and J by 6 bases, with 9 bases of the junction left unmatched. This CDR3 has 16 residues. CDR1 is SEHNR and CDR2 is FQNEAQ in the germline V gene (reference sequence). In DNA form, the CDR3 reads TGTGCCAGCAGCCCATCGACTAGCGGGTCACCCGGGGAGCTGTTTTTT. Its protein is CASSPSTSGSPGELFF.

This clonotype was observed a handful of times. This sequence joins TRBV6-1 and TRBJ2-5, with 7 bases lining up with TRBD1. Trimming took 5 bases from V and 9 from J; bases not matched to a gene: 12. Germline CDR1 and CDR2: MNHNS and SASEGT. The CDR3 length is 14 residues. CDR3: CASSRDSITHSQYF. In DNA, the CDR3 is TGTGCCAGCAGTCGGGACAGTATTACACATTCCCAGTACTTC.

This clonotype was seen repeatedly, ten times or more. The rearrangement uses TRBV29-1 and TRBJ1-3; D is possibly TRBD1 (5 bases). V lost 6 bases to trimming and J lost 3 bases, with 12 bases between them. The CDR3 length is 13 residues. Germline V gives CDR1 SQVTM, CDR2 ANQGSEA. The CDR3: CSVLNQGGNTIYF. Here the CDR3 DNA reads TGCAGCGTGCTAAACCAGGGTGGAAACACCATATATTTT.